The sequence of this T cell receptor beta chain was determined in a study of cytomegalovirus exposure and HLA in healthy donors. Study-wide context: Of approximately 400 genotyped donors, around 76% clustered with self-reported Caucasian donors.

On this clone itself: Its antigen is still unknown.

The length of the CDR3 is 15 residues. Trimming removed 4 bases from V and 2 bases from J; junction bases left unmatched: 2. CDR1 is SGHDN and CDR2 is FVKESK in the germline V gene. The PCR was carried out with 60 Vbeta primers and 13 Jbeta primers. Clones were sequenced by immunoSEQ multiplex PCR, and TCRdb holds only the in-frame ones, with some missing. There are roughly 64,000 clones in the sample, with about 4% held by the top ten. Study-wide findings and caveats: A missense DCLRE1C variant was associated with V- and J-gene trimming of TCR beta chains in a later analysis, and an independent cohort replicated the association. In vitro, a few CMV-associated chains proved specific for CMV antigens.

The clonotype originates from a young woman in good health and CMV-seronegative. The chain joins TRBV14 to TRBJ2-2, with 9 bases fitting TRBD2. Sequencing was done on a sample of PBMCs. This CDR3 reads CASSLGLANTGELFF. CDR3 DNA: TGTGCCAGCAGCCTGGGACTAGCAAACACCGGGGAGCTGTTTTTT.